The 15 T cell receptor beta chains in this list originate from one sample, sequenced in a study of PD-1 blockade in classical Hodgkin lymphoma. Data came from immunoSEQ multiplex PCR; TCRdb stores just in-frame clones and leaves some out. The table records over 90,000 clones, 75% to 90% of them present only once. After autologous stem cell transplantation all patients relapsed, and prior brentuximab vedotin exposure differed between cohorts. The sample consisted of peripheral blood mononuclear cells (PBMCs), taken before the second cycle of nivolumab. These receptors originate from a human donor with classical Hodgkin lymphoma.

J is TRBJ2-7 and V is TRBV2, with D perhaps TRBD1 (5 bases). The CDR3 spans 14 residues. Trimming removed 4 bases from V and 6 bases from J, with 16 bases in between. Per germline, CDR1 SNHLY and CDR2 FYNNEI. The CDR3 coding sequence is TGTGCCAGCAGTGTTGAGACAGTCTTTCCCGAGCAGTACTTC. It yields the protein CASSVETVFPEQYF.

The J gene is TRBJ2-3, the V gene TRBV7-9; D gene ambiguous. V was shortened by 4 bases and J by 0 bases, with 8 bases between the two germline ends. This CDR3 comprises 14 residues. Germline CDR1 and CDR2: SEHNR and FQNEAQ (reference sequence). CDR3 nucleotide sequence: TGTGCCAGCAGCTCCCCCGTCAGCACAGATACGCAGTATTTT. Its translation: CASSSPVSTDTQYF.

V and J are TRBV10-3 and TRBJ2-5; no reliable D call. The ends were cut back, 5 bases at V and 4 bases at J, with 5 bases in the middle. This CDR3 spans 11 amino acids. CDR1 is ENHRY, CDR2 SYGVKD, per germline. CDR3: CAISSGETQYF. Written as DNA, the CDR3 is TGTGCCATCAGTAGTGGAGAGACCCAGTACTTC.

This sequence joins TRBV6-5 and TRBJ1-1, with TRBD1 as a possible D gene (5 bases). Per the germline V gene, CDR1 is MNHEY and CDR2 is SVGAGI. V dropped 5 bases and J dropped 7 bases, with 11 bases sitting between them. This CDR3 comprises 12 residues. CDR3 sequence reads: CASSPTQGEAFF. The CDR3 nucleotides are TGTGCCAGCAGTCCGACTCAGGGTGAAGCTTTCTTT.

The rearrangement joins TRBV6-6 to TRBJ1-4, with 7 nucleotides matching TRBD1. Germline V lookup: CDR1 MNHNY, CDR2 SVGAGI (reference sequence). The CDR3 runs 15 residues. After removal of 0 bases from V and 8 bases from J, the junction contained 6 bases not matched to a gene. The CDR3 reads CASSYSWDSGEKLFF. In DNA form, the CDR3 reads TGTGCCAGCAGTTACTCTTGGGACAGCGGGGAAAAACTGTTTTTT.

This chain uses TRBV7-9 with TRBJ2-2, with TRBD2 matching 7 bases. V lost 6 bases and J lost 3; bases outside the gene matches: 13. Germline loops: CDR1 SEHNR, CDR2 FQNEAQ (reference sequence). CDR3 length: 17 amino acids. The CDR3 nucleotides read TGTGCCAGCAGTTACCCCCTCACTAGCGTGGACACCGGGGAGCTGTTTTTT. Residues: CASSYPLTSVDTGELFF.

The CDR3 sequence is CATSREPGLARETQYF. CDR3 coding DNA: TGTGCCACCAGCAGAGAACCGGGACTAGCTAGGGAGACCCAGTACTTC. The rearrangement joins TRBV15 to TRBJ2-5, with 9 bases aligning to TRBD2. V gave up 0 bases and J gave up 5 bases; unmatched junction bases: 7. The CDR3 is 16 residues long. Germline V gene sequence: CDR1 LNHNV, CDR2 YYDKDF (reference sequence).

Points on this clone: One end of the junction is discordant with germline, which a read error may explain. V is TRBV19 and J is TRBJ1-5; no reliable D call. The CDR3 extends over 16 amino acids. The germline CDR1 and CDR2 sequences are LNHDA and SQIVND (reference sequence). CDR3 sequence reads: CASNIAGPFGDQPQHF. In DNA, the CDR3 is TGTGCCAGTAATATAGCAGGTCCTTTTGGCGATCAGCCCCAGCATTTT.

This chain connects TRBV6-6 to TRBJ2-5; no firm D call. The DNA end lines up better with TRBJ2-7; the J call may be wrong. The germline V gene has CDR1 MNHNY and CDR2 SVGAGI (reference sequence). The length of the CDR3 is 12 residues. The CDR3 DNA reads TGTGCCAGCAGTGCCCAGGAGTACGAGCAGTACTTC. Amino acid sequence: CASSAQEYEQYF.

CDR3 protein: CASSFSTGVTEAFF. CDR3 bases: TGTGCCAGCAGTTTTAGTACAGGTGTCACTGAAGCTTTCTTT. The chain employs TRBV4-2 and TRBJ1-1; TRBD1 is a possible D gene (5 bases). V lost 6 bases to trimming and J lost 4 bases, with 15 bases between them. CDR1 LGHNA and CDR2 YNFKEQ come from the germline V gene. The CDR3 length is 14 residues.

CDR3 loop: CASSSGRQGVRNTIYF. The CDR3 region has the DNA TGTGCCAGCAGCTCCGGCCGCCAGGGGGTAAGGAACACCATATATTTT. V and J are TRBV13 and TRBJ1-3, with TRBD1 matching 7 bases. J gave up 7 bases and V 4 bases, and 13 bases lay outside the gene matches. The CDR3 is 16 amino acids. In germline, CDR1 is PRHDT, CDR2 FYEKMQ (reference sequence).

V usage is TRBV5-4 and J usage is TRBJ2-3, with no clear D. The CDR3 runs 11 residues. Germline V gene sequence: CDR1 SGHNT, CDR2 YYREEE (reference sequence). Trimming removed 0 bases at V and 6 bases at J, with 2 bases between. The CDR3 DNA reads TGTGCCAGCAGCTTGGAGGATACGCAGTATTTT. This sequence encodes CASSLEDTQYF.

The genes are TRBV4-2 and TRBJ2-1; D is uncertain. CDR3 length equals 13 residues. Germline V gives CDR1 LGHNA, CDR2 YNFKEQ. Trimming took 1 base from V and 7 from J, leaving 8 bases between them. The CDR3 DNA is TGTGCCAGCAGCCAAGGAGGATGGAATGAGCAGTTCTTC. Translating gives CASSQGGWNEQFF.

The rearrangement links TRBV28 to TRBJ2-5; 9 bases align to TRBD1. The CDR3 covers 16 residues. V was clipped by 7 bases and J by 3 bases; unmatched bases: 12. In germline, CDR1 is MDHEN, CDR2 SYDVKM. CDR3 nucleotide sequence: TGTGCCAGCACCGACAGGGGGGACAGACGAAAAGAGACCCAGTACTTC. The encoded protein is CASTDRGDRRKETQYF.

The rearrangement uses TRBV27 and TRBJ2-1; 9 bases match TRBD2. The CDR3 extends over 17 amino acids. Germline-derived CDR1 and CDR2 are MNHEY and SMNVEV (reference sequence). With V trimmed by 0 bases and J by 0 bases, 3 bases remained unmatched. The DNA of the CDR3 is TGTGCCAGCAGTTTATCGTCGGGACTAGCCTCCTACAATGAGCAGTTCTTC. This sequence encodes CASSLSSGLASYNEQFF.